A single T cell receptor (beta chain) is shown here with its context. The antigen remains undetermined. The data were taken from a study of T cells in Graves' hyperthyroidism and ophthalmopathy. Ophthalmopathy cases scored 3 or more on the Clinical Activity Score and 4 or more on NOSPECS grade, with duration below 3 months. After removal of 4 bases from V and 0 bases from J, the junction contained 4 bases not matched to a gene. The germline gives CDR1 SGDLS, CDR2 YYNGEE. CDR3 length equals 17 residues. RNA transcripts gave rise to amplified TCR beta CDR3 regions. The TCR CDR3 first-round RT-PCR relied on the HTBI primer set. TCRdb used MiXCR to reprocess the multiplex PCR reads, holding one entry per CDR3 protein. This sample has some 570,000 distinct CDR3 sequences, with 17% found just once. General study results and limits: In the blood, most expanded thyroid clonotypes above 0.001 appeared as well.

Sequencing was carried out using blood. This receptor was taken from a woman aged 18-29 years with Graves' ophthalmopathy. The chain carries TRBV9 and TRBJ2-5; 15 bases are shared with TRBD2. The CDR3 is CASSPGTSGGYQETQYF. For the CDR3, the DNA is TGTGCCAGCAGCCCAGGGACTAGCGGGGGGTACCAAGAGACCCAGTACTTC.